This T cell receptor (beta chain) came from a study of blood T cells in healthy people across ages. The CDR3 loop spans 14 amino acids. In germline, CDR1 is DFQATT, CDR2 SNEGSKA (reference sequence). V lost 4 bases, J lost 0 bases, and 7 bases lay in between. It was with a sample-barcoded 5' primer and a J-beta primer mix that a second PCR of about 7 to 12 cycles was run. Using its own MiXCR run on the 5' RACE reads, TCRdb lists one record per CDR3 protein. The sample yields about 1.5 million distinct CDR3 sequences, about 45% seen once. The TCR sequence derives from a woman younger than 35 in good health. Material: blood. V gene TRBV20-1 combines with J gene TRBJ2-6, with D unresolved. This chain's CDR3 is CSATSASGANVLTF. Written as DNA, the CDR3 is TGCAGTGCTACTTCTGCCTCTGGGGCCAACGTCCTGACTTTC.